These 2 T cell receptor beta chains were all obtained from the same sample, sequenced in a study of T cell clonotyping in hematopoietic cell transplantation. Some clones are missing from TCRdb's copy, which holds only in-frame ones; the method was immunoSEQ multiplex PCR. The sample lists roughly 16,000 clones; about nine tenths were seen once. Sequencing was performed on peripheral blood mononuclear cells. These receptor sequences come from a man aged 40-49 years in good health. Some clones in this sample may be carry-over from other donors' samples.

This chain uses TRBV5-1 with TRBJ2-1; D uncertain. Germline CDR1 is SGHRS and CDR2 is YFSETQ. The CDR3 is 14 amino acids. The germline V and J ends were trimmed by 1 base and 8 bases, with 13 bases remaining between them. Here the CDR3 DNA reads TGCGCCAGCAGCTTGCTGGGATCTAAAGATGAGCAGTTCTTC. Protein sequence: CASSLLGSKDEQFF.

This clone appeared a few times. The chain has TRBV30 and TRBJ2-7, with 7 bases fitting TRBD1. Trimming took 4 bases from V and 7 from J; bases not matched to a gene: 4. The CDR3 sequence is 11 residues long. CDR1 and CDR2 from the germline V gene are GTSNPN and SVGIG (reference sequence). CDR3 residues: CAWTTGREQYF. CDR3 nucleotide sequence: TGTGCCTGGACGACAGGGAGAGAGCAGTACTTC.